Below are 21 T cell receptor beta chains sequenced from a single sample in a study of blood T cells in healthy people across ages. The authors ran a second PCR of about 6 to 11 cycles using a sample-barcoded 5' primer and a J-beta primer mix. TCRdb re-called the 5' RACE reads through MiXCR, storing one row per CDR3 protein. The table includes 1,500,000 or so distinct CDR3 sequences, around 55% detected once. Sequencing was done on a sample of blood. Receptors originate from a man younger than 35 in good health.

V and J are TRBV12-3 or TRBV12-4 and TRBJ2-5; 15 bases agree with TRBD2. This CDR3 comprises 19 residues. Trimming took 8 bases from V and 11 from J; bases not matched to a gene: 24. The DNA of the CDR3 is TGTGCCAGCGGACTAGCGGGAGGGGCAATCGGTGCCGAAAACAATGAGCAGTACTTC. It is translated as CASGLAGGAIGAENNEQYF.

The gene calls are TRBV5-5 and TRBJ2-4, with 7 nucleotides matching TRBD1. Gene TRBJ2-7 matches the end of the DNA better, so the J call may be wrong. This CDR3 is built from 13 residues. Germline V gives CDR1 SGHKS, CDR2 YYEKEE (reference sequence). CDR3 nucleotide sequence: TGTGCCAGCATCGGGACAGCCTTCTACGAGCAGTACTTC. It specifies CASIGTAFYEQYF.

This clonotype was observed a handful of times. At one of its ends the junction is not consistent with the germline gene, which may arise from a read error. The chain links TRBV27 to TRBJ2-5; tentatively, D is TRBD1 (7 bases). The J call may be mistaken, given a closer DNA end match to TRBJ2-7. This CDR3 contains 13 residues. The germline CDR1 and CDR2 sequences are MNHEY and SMNVEV (reference sequence). The CDR3 nucleotides read TGTGCCACCAGTATGTCAGGGGGGTACGAGCAGTACTTC. Its translation: CATSMSGGYEQYF.

The V and J genes are TRBV9 and TRBJ2-1; D might be TRBD1 (6 bases). CDR3 size: 14 residues. The V end lost 2 bases, the J end lost 5 bases, and 11 bases lay between the germline ends. Germline CDR1 is SGDLS and CDR2 is YYNGEE. CDR3 DNA: TGTGCCAGCAGCGTCAGGGGTTTCGACAATGAGCAGTTCTTC. Translating gives CASSVRGFDNEQFF. Filled out from reference TRBV9 and TRBJ2-1, the complete variable domain reads DSGVTQTPKHLITATGQRVTLRCSPRSGDLSVYWYQQSLDQGLQFLIQYYNGEERAKGNILERFSAQQFPDLHSELNLSSLELGDSALYFCASSVRGFDNEQFFGPGTRLTVL.

The chain has TRBV6-5 and TRBJ2-7; 7 nucleotides line up with TRBD1. V trimming: 5 bases; J trimming: 2 bases; junction bases outside the gene matches: 9. The germline V gene encodes CDR1 MNHEY and CDR2 SVGAGI. The CDR3 consists of 15 residues. The CDR3 nucleotides are TGTGCCAGCAGTACGACGCGACAGGGACCCTACGAGCAGTACTTC. It yields the protein CASSTTRQGPYEQYF.

This chain links TRBV20-1 with TRBJ2-3; D unclear. V shed 1 base and J shed 2 bases, with 7 bases lying between them. The CDR3 sequence is 13 residues long. CDR1 is DFQATT, CDR2 SNEGSKA, per germline (reference sequence). The CDR3 here is CSARVPTTDTQYF. The CDR3 coding sequence is TGCAGTGCTAGAGTTCCAACCACAGATACGCAGTATTTT.

Only a few counts were recorded for this clonotype. For the CDR3, the DNA is TGTGCCAGCAGCACTAGACAGGGTAATTCACCCCTCCACTTT. Translation gives CASSTRQGNSPLHF. V gene TRBV7-9 combines with J gene TRBJ1-6; 7 bases are a match to TRBD1. Germline V gives CDR1 SEHNR, CDR2 FQNEAQ (reference sequence). V lost 5 bases and J lost 6; bases outside the gene matches: 4. CDR3 length equals 14 residues.

The sample holds a few counts of this clonotype. This chain joins TRBV11-2 and TRBJ2-3, with 12 bases lining up with TRBD2. V was pared by 1 base and J by 2 bases, with 16 bases of the junction left unmatched. CDR1 and CDR2 (germline): SGHAT, FQNNGV. The CDR3 has 21 amino acids. CDR3 amino acids: CASSLGSRRLAGVRSTDTQYF. The CDR3, as DNA: TGTGCCAGCAGCTTAGGTTCCCGGAGACTAGCGGGGGTCCGATCCACAGATACGCAGTATTTT.

The chain has TRBV28 and TRBJ1-6; tentatively, D is TRBD1 (5 bases). The CDR3 consists of 15 residues. Germline V gene data show CDR1 as MDHEN and CDR2 as SYDVKM. V lost 6 bases and J lost 7, with 16 bases in between. The CDR3 spells CASRTGAFTNSPLHF. CDR3 coding DNA: TGTGCCAGCAGAACAGGTGCCTTTACCAATTCACCCCTCCACTTT. The variable domain in full, with the rest retrieved from reference TRBV28 and TRBJ1-6, is DVKVTQSSRYLVKRTGEKVFLECVQDMDHENMFWYRQDPGLGLRLIYFSYDVKMKEKGDIPEGYSVSREKKERFSLILESASTNQTSMYLCASRTGAFTNSPLHFGNGTRLTVT.

The chain couples TRBV6-6 to TRBJ2-2; 8 bases align to TRBD2. J was trimmed by 6 bases and V by 2 bases; bases with no gene match: 2. The CDR3 sequence is 14 residues long. The germline V gene has CDR1 MNHNY and CDR2 SVGAGI (reference sequence). The CDR3 is CASSYTGGAGELFF. The CDR3 DNA reads TGTGCCAGCAGTTACACGGGAGGGGCCGGGGAGCTGTTTTTT.

J is TRBJ1-2 and V is TRBV7-9; possible D gene TRBD1, 5 bases. With 6 bases removed from V and 6 bases from J, the gap between germline ends came to 14 bases. From germline, CDR1 is SEHNR and CDR2 FQNEAQ (reference sequence). CDR3 length: 13 residues. The CDR3 DNA reads as TGTGCCAGCAGACCGGGACCTCCGGATGGCTACACCTTC. This encodes CASRPGPPDGYTF. Full variable domain (outside the CDR3, taken from reference TRBV7-9 and TRBJ1-2): DTGVSQNPRHKITKRGQNVTFRCDPISEHNRLYWYRQTLGQGPEFLTYFQNEAQLEKSRLLSDRFSAERPKGSFSTLEIQRTEQGDSAMYLCASRPGPPDGYTFGSGTRLTVV.

This clonotype turned up a few times. The chain links TRBV5-5 to TRBJ2-7; D is undetermined. The CDR3 is 16 residues long. Trimming removed 6 bases from V and 2 bases from J, with 21 bases in between. Germline V gives CDR1 SGHKS, CDR2 YYEKEE (reference sequence). The CDR3 DNA follows: TGTGCCAGCACCACCCACCAGAGCAGTCTGGCCTACGAGCAGTACTTC. Its translation: CASTTHQSSLAYEQYF. The full variable domain, completed using reference TRBV5-5 and TRBJ2-7, is DAGVTQSPTHLIKTRGQQVTLRCSPISGHKSVSWYQQVLGQGPQFIFQYYEKEERGRGNFPDRFSARQFPNYSSELNVNALLLGDSALYLCASTTHQSSLAYEQYFGPGTRLTVT.

V usage is TRBV7-9 and J usage is TRBJ1-6; 11 bases are shared with TRBD1. Germline trimming cut 10 bases from V and 6 bases from J; bases unmatched to any gene: 8. The CDR3 runs 15 residues. The germline CDR1 and CDR2 sequences are SEHNR and FQNEAQ (reference sequence). The CDR3 loop is CATAGTGGSNSPLHF. The DNA for the CDR3 is TGTGCCACCGCCGGGACAGGGGGTTCTAATTCACCCCTCCACTTT.

The J gene is TRBJ2-3, the V gene TRBV7-2; D call uncertain. Germline assignment: CDR1 SGHTA and CDR2 FQGNSA. The V end lost 2 bases, the J end lost 5 bases, and 14 bases lay between the germline ends. The CDR3 has 15 amino acids. CDR3: CASSLTPRVIDTQYF. DNA of the CDR3: TGTGCCAGCAGCTTAACCCCGCGAGTTATAGATACGCAGTATTTT. Complete variable domain (other parts from reference TRBV7-2 and TRBJ2-3): GAGVSQSPSNKVTEKGKDVELRCDPISGHTALYWYRQSLGQGLEFLIYFQGNSAPDKSGLPSDRFSAERTGGSVSTLTIQRTQQEDSAVYLCASSLTPRVIDTQYFGPGTRLTVL.

The chain employs TRBV27 and TRBJ1-3, with TRBD1 as a possible D gene (5 bases). The germline V gene has CDR1 MNHEY and CDR2 SMNVEV (reference sequence). Deletions cut 10 bases from V and 2 bases from J, with 12 bases between. The CDR3 has 13 amino acids. This CDR3 reads CATGVSAGNTIYF. Here the CDR3 DNA reads TGTGCCACGGGGGTCTCAGCTGGAAACACCATATATTTT.

There are a few counts of this clonotype. The chain couples TRBV4-3 to TRBJ2-7; TRBD2 agrees at 11 bases. V lost 3 bases, J lost 3 bases, and 4 bases stayed unmatched. The CDR3 runs to 15 residues. Looked up from germline, CDR1 is LGHNA and CDR2 is YSLEER. In DNA, the CDR3 is TGCGCCAGCAGCCAGACAACTAGCGGGGGCTACGAGCAGTACTTC. Protein: CASSQTTSGGYEQYF.

This clonotype was observed a handful of times. This chain uses TRBV24-1 with TRBJ2-3, with a possible D match to TRBD1 (5 bases). Germline V gene sequence: CDR1 KGHDR, CDR2 SFDVKD. V was pared by 9 bases and J by 0 bases, with 12 bases between. The CDR3 consists of 14 residues. The CDR3 is CATGTTASTDTQYF. In DNA, the CDR3 is TGTGCCACCGGTACGACAGCTAGCACAGATACGCAGTATTTT.

This clonotype appeared a few times. V usage is TRBV12-5 and J usage is TRBJ2-5; D is undetermined. Germline V gene lookup returns CDR1 LGHNT and CDR2 FRNRAP. Trimming took off 6 bases at V and 3 bases at J, with 11 bases between the two ends. The CDR3 length is 13 residues. In DNA form, the CDR3 reads TGTGCTAGTGGCCCCCGGCTAGAAGAGACCCAGTACTTC. The encoded protein is CASGPRLEETQYF.

V gene TRBV24-1 combines with J gene TRBJ2-3; D might be TRBD1 (5 bases). Trimming removed 1 base at V and 2 bases at J, with 6 bases between. CDR1 is KGHDR, CDR2 SFDVKD, per germline. This CDR3 contains 14 residues. CDR3 DNA: TGTGCCACCAGTGATTTCAGGGTCACAGATACGCAGTATTTT. It yields the protein CATSDFRVTDTQYF.

The chain uses TRBV20-1 and TRBJ2-7, with D unclear. CDR3 size: 12 residues. Trimming took off 2 bases at V and 1 base at J, with 6 bases between the two ends. Germline V gene data show CDR1 as DFQATT and CDR2 as SNEGSKA (reference sequence). The CDR3: CSARQESYEQYF. In DNA, the CDR3 is TGCAGTGCTAGACAGGAGTCCTACGAGCAGTACTTC.

This chain connects TRBV29-1 to TRBJ2-7; D tentatively fits TRBD1 or TRBD2 (6 bases each). Germline V gene lookup returns CDR1 SQVTM and CDR2 ANQGSEA. The CDR3 is 15 amino acids. Trimming stripped 4 bases from V and 0 bases from J, with 16 bases between. CDR3 in amino acids: CSVGDTGRSSYEQYF. CDR3 in DNA: TGCAGCGTTGGAGATACAGGGAGGAGCTCCTACGAGCAGTACTTC.